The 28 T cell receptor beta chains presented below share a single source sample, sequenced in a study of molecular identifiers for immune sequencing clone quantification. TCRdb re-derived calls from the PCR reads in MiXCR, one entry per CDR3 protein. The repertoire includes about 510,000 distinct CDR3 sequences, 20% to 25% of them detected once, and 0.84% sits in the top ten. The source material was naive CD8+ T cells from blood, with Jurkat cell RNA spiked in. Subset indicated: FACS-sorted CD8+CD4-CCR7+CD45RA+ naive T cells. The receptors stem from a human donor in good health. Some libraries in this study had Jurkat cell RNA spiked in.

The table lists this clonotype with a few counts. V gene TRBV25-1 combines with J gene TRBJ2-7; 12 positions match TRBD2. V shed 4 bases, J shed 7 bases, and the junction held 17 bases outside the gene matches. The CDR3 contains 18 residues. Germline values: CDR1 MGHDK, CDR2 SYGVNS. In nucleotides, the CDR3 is TGTGCCAGCAGTGCATCGACTAGCGGGGGCCCTATGACGGGAGAGCAGTACTTC. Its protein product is CASSASTSGGPMTGEQYF.

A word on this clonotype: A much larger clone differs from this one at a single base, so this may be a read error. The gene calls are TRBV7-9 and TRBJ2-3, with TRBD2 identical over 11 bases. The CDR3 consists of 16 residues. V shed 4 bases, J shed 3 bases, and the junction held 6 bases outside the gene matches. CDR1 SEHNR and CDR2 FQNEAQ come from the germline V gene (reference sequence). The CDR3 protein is CASSSLAGATTDTQYF. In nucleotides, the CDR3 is TGTGCCAGCAGCTCACTAGCGGGAGCGACTACAGATACGCAGTATTTT.

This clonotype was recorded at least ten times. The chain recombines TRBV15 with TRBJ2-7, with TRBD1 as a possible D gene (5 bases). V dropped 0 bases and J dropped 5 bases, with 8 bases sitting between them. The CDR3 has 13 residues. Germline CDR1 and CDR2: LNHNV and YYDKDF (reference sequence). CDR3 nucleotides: TGTGCCACCAGCAGAGACAGGGTGGACGAGCAGTACTTC. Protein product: CATSRDRVDEQYF. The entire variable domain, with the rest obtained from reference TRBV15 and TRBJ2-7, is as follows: DAMVIQNPRYQVTQFGKPVTLSCSQTLNHNVMYWYQQKSSQAPKLLFHYYDKDFNNEADTPDNFQSRRPNTSFCFLDIRSPGLGDTAMYLCATSRDRVDEQYFGPGTRLTVT.

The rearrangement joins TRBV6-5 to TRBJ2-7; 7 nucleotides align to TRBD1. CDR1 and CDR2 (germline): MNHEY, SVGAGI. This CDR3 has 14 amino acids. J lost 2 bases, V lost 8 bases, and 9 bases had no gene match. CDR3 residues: CASGSGQGAYEQYF. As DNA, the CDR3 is TGTGCCAGCGGTTCGGGGCAGGGGGCCTACGAGCAGTACTTC.

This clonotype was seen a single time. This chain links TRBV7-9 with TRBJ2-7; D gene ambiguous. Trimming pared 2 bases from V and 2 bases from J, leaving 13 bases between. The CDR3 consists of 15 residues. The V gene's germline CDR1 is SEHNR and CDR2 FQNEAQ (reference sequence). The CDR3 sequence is CASSLKSGRTYEQYF. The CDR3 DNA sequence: TGTGCCAGCAGCTTAAAATCGGGCAGAACCTACGAGCAGTACTTC.

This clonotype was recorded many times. This CDR3 is CASSLVSHGLARFLAKNIQYF. The CDR3 DNA reads as TGTGCCAGCAGCTTAGTTTCCCACGGACTAGCGAGGTTTTTAGCCAAAAACATTCAGTACTTC. J is TRBJ2-4 and V is TRBV7-2, with 9 bases matching TRBD2. The CDR3 is made up of 21 amino acids. Germline V gene sequence: CDR1 SGHTA, CDR2 FQGNSA. Trimming cost V 1 base and J 0 bases; bases outside gene matches: 16.

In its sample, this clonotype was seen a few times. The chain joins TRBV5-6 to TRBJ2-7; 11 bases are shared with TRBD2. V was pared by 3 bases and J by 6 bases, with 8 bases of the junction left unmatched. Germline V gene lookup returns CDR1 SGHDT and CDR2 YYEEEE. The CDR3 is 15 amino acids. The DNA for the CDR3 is TGTGCCAGCAGCTCCACCTTAGCGGGAGGGCTCGAGCAGTACTTC. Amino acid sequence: CASSSTLAGGLEQYF.

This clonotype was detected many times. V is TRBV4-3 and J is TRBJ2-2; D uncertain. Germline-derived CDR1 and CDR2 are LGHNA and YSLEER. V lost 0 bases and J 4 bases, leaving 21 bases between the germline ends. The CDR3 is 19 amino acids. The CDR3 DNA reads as TGCGCCAGCAGCCAAGAGTCGCTAAGCTTGATAGTATCCACCGGGGAGCTGTTTTTT. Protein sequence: CASSQESLSLIVSTGELFF.

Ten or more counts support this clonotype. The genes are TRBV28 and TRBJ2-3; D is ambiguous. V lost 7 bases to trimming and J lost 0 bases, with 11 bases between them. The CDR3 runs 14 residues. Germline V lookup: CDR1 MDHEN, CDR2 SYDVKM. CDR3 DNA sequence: TGTGCCAGCAAACGTCCGGCTAGCACAGATACGCAGTATTTT. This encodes CASKRPASTDTQYF.

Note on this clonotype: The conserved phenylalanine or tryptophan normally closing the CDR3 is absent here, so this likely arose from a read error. The CDR3 here is CASSLGTTNYEQYS. The CDR3 nucleotides read TGTGCCAGCAGCCTGGGGACAACGAACTACGAGCAGTACTCC. This chain joins TRBV5-3 and TRBJ2-7, with D tentatively TRBD1 (6 bases). TRBV5-3 is sorted into the ORF group, with uncertain function. The CDR3 spans 14 residues. Deletions cut 8 bases from V and 3 bases from J, with 18 bases between.

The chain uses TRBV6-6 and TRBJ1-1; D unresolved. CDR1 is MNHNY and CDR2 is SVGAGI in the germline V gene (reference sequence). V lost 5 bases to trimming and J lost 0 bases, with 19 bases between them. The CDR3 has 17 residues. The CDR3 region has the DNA TGTGCCAGCAGTCCCTACGGACGAGGGATAATGAACACTGAAGCTTTCTTT. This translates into CASSPYGRGIMNTEAFF.

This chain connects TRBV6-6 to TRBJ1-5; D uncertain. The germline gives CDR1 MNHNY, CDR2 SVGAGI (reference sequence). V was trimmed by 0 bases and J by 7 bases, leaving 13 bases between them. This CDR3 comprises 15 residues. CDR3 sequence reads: CASSYSVGFPQPQHF. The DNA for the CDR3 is TGTGCCAGCAGTTACTCGGTAGGGTTTCCCCAGCCCCAGCATTTT.

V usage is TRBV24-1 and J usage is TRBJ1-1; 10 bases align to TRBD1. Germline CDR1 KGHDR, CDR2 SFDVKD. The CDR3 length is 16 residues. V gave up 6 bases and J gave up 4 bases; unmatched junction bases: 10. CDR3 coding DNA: TGTGCCACCAGTCAAGGGACAGGGGTTCCGTGCACTGAAGCTTTCTTT. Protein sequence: CATSQGTGVPCTEAFF.

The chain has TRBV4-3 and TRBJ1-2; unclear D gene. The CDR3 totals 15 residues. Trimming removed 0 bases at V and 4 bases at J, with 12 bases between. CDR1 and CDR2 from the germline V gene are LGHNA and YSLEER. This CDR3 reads CASSQEGRQTYGYTF. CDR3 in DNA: TGCGCCAGCAGCCAAGAGGGCCGGCAAACCTATGGCTACACCTTC.

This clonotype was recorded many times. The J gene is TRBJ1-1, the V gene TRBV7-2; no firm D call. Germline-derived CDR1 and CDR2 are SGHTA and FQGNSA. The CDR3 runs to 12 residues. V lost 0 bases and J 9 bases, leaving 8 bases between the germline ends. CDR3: CASSLADLKAFF. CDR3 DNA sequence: TGTGCCAGCAGCTTAGCAGACCTTAAAGCTTTCTTT.

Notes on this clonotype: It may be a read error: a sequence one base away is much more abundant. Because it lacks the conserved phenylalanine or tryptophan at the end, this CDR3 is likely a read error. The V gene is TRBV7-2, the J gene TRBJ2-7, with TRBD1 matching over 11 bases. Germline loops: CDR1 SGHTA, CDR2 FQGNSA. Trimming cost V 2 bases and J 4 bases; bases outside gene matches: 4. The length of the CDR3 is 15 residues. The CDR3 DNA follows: TGTGCCAGCAGCTTACATGGGACAGGGGGGTACGAGCAGTACTCC. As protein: CASSLHGTGGYEQYS.

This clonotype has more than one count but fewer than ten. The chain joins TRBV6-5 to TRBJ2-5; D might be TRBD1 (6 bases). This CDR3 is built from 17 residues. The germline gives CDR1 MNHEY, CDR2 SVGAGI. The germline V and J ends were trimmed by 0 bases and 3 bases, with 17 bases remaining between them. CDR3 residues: CASSYSLNRVRKETQYF. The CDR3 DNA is TGTGCCAGCAGTTACTCCCTGAACAGGGTGAGGAAAGAGACCCAGTACTTC.

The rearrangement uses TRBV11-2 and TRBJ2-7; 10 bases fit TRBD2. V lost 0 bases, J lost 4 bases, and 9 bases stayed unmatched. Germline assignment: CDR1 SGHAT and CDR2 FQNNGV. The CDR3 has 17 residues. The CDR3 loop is CASSLDPSGRGSYEQYF. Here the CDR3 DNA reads TGTGCCAGCAGCTTAGACCCGAGCGGGAGGGGGTCTTACGAGCAGTACTTC. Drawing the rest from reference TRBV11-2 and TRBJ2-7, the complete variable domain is EAGVAQSPRYKIIEKRQSVAFWCNPISGHATLYWYQQILGQGPKLLIQFQNNGVVDDSQLPKDRFSAERLKGVDSTLKIQPAKLEDSAVYLCASSLDPSGRGSYEQYFGPGTRLTVT.

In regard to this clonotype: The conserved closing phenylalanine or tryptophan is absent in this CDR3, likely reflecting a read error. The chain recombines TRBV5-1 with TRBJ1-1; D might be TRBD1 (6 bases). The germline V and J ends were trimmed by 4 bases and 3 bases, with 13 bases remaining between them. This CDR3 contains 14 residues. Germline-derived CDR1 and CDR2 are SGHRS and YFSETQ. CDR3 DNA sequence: TGCGCCAGCAGCGCACGGGACACAGACACTGAAGCTTTCCTT. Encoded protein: CASSARDTDTEAFL.

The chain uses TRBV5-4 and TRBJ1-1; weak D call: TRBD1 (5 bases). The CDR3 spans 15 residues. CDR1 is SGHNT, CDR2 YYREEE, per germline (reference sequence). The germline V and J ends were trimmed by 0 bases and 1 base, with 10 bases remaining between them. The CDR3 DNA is TGTGCCAGCAGCTTGGAATCAGGGAGGAACACTGAAGCTTTCTTT. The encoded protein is CASSLESGRNTEAFF.

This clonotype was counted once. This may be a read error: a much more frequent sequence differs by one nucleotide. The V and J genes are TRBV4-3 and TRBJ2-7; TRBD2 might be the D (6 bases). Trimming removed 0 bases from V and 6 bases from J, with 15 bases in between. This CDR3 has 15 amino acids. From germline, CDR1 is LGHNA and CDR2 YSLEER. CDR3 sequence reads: CASSQEPGRVCEQYF. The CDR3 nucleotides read TGCGCCAGCAGCCAAGAGCCCGGGAGAGTCTGCGAGCAGTACTTC.

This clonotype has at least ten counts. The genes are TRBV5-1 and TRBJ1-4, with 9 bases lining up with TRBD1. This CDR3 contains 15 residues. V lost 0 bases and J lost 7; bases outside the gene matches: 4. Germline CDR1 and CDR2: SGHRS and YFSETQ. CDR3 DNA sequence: TGCGCCAGCAGCTTGGACAGGGGGCGGAGTGAAAAACTGTTTTTT. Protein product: CASSLDRGRSEKLFF. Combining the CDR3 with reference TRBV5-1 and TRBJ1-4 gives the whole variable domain KAGVTQTPRYLIKTRGQQVTLSCSPISGHRSVSWYQQTPGQGLQFLFEYFSETQRNKGNFPGRFSGRQFSNSRSEMNVSTLELGDSALYLCASSLDRGRSEKLFFGSGTQLSVL.

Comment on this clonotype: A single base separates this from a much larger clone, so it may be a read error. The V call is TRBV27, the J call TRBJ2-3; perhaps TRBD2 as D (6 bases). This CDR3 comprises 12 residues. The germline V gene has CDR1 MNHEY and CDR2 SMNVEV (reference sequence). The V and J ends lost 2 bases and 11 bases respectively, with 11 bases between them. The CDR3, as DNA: TGTGCCAGCAGTTTACTCGGGAGTATGCAGTATTTT. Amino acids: CASSLLGSMQYF.

The CDR3 DNA follows: TGTGCCAGCAGCTCGCGGGACAGGGGAAGCAATGAGCAGTTCTTC. Encoded protein: CASSSRDRGSNEQFF. J is TRBJ2-1 and V is TRBV7-2; 10 bases match TRBD1. After removal of 4 bases from V and 6 bases from J, the junction contained 6 bases not matched to a gene. Per the germline V gene, CDR1 is SGHTA and CDR2 is FQGNSA. This CDR3 contains 15 residues. The full variable domain, in which reference TRBV7-2 and TRBJ2-1 provide the parts outside the CDR3, is GAGVSQSPSNKVTEKGKDVELRCDPISGHTALYWYRQSLGQGLEFLIYFQGNSAPDKSGLPSDRFSAERTGGSVSTLTIQRTQQEDSAVYLCASSSRDRGSNEQFFGPGTRLTVL.

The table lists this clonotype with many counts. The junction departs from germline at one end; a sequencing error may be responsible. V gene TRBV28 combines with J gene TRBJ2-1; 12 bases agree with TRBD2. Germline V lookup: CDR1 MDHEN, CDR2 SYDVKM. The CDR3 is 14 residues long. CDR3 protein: CASSAEASGRGGLF. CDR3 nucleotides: TGTGCCAGCAGCGCCGAGGCTAGCGGGAGGGGTGGACTCTTC.

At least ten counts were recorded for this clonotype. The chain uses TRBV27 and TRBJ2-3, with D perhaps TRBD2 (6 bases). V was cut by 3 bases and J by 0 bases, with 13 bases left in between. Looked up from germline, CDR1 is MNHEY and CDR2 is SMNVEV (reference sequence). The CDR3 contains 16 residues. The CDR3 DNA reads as TGTGCCAGCAGTTTGCTCGGGAGCACCAGCACAGATACGCAGTATTTT. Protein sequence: CASSLLGSTSTDTQYF.

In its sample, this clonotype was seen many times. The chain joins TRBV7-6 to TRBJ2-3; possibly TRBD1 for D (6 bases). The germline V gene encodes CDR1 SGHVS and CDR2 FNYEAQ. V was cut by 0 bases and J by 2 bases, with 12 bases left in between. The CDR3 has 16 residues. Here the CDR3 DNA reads TGTGCCAGCAGCTTAGCGTGGGGGCTGGACACAGATACGCAGTATTTT. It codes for CASSLAWGLDTDTQYF.

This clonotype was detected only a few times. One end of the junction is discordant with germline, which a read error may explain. The CDR3 region is CASSSWGAANTDTQYF. The CDR3 DNA follows: TGTGCCAGCAGCTCGTGGGGAGCGGCCAACACAGATACGCAGTATTTT. The chain couples TRBV5-3 to TRBJ2-3, with a weak D call TRBD2 (5 bases). TRBV5-3 is known as an ORF, though its function is uncertain. The CDR3 totals 16 residues.